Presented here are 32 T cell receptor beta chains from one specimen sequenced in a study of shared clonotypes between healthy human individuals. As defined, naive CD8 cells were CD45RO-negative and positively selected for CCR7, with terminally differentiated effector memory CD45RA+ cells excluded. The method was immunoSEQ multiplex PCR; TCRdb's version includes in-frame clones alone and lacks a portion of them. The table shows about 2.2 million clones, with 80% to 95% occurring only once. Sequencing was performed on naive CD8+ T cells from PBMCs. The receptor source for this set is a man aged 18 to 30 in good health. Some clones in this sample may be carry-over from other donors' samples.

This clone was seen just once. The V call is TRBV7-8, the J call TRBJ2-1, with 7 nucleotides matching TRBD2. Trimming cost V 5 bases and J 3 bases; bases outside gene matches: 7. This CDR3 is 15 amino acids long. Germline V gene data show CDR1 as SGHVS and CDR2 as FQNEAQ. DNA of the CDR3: TGTGCCAGCAGCCGTCGACTAGCCCTCTACAATGAGCAGTTCTTC. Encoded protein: CASSRRLALYNEQFF.

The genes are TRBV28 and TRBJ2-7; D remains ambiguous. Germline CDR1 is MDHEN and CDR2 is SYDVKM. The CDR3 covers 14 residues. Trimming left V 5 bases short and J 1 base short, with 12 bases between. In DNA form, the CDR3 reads TGTGCCAGCAGTATACAGTCCGGTTCCTACGAGCAGTACTTC. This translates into CASSIQSGSYEQYF.

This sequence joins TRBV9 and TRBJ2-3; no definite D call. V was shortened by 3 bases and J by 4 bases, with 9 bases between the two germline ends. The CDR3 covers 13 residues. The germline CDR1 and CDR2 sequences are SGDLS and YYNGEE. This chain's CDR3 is CASSGYKADTQYF. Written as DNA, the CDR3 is TGTGCCAGCAGCGGCTACAAGGCAGATACGCAGTATTTT.

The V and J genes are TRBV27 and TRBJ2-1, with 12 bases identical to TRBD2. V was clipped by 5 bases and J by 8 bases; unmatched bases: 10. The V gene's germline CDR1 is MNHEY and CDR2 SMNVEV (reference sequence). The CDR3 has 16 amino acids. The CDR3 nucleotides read TGTGCCAGCAGTGCCCTGACTAGCGGGAGTCTGTATGAGCAGTTCTTC. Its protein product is CASSALTSGSLYEQFF.

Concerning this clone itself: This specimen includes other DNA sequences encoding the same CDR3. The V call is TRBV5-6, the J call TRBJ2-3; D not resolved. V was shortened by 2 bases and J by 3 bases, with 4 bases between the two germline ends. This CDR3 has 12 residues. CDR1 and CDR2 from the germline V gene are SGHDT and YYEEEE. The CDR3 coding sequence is TGTGCCAGCAGCTTAAGGACAGATACGCAGTATTTT. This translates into CASSLRTDTQYF.

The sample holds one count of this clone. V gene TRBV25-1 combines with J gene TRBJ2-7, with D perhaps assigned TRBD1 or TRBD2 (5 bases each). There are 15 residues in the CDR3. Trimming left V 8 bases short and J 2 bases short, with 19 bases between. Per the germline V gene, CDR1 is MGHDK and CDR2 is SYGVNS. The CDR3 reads CASAPNRDVTYEQYF. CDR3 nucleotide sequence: TGTGCCAGCGCCCCAAACCGGGACGTAACCTACGAGCAGTACTTC.

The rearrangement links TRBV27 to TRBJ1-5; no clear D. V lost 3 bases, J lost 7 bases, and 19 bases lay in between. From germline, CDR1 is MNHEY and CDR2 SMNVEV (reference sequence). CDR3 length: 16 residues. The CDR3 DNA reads TGTGCCAGCAGTTTGACCCCCCGCGGGGTCGGGCAGCCCCAGCATTTT. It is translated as CASSLTPRGVGQPQHF.

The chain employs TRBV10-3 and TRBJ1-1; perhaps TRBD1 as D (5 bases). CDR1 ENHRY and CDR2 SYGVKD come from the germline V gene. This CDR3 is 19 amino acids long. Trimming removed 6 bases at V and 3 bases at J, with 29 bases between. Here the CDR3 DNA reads TGTGCCATCAGAAAAACCGCCCCGGGGCCTCAAGGTTCAGACACTGAAGCTTTCTTT. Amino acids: CAIRKTAPGPQGSDTEAFF.

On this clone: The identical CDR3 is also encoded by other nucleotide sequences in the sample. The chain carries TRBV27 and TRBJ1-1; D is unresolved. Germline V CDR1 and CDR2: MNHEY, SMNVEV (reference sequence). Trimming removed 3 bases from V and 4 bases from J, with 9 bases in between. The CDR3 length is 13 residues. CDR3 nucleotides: TGTGCCAGCAGTTTGTCCGGGGTCACTGAAGCTTTCTTT. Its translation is CASSLSGVTEAFF.

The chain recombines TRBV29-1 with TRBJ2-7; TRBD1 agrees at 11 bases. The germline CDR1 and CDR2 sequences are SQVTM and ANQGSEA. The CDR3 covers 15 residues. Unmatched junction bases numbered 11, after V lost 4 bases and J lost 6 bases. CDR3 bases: TGCAGCGTTGCGGGACAGGGGGTGTACACCCTCGAGCAGTACTTC. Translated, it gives CSVAGQGVYTLEQYF.

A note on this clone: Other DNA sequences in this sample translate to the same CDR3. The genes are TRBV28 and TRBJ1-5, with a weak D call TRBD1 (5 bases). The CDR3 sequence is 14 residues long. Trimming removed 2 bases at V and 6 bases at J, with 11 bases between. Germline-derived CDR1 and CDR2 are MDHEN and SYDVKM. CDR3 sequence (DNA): TGTGCCAGCAGTTTACGGGGGGTAGGTCAGCCCCAGCATTTT. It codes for CASSLRGVGQPQHF.

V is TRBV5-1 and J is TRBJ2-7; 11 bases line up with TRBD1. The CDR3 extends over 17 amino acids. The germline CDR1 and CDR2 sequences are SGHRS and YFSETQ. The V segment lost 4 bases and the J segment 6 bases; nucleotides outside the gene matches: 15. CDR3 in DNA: TGCGCCAGCAGCAGAGTCGGACAGGGGGCTCCTAGTAGCGAGCAGTACTTC. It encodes CASSRVGQGAPSSEQYF.

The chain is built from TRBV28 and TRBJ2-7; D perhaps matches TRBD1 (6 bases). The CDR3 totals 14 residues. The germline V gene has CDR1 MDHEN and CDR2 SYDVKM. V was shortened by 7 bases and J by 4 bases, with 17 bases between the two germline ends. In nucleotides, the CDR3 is TGTGCCAGCATACCACAGGGATATATTTACGAGCAGTACTTC. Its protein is CASIPQGYIYEQYF. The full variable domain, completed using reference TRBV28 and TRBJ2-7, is DVKVTQSSRYLVKRTGEKVFLECVQDMDHENMFWYRQDPGLGLRLIYFSYDVKMKEKGDIPEGYSVSREKKERFSLILESASTNQTSMYLCASIPQGYIYEQYFGPGTRLTVT.

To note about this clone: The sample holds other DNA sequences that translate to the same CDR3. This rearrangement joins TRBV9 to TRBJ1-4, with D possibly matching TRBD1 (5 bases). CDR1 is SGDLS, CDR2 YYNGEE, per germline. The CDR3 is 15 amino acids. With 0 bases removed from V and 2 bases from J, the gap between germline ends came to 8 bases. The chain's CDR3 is CASSVGGVTNEKLFF. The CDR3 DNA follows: TGTGCCAGCAGCGTAGGAGGGGTGACTAATGAAAAACTGTTTTTT.

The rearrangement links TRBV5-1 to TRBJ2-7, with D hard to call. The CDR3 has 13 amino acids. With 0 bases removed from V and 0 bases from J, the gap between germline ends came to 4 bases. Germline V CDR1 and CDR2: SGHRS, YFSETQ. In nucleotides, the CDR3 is TGCGCCAGCAGCTTGGACGACTCCTACGAGCAGTACTTC. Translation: CASSLDDSYEQYF.

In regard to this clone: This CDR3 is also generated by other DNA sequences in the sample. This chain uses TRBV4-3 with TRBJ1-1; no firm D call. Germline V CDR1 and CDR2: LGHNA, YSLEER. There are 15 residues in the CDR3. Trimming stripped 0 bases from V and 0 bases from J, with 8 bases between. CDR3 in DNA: TGCGCCAGCAGCCAAGACCCGGGGATGAACACTGAAGCTTTCTTT. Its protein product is CASSQDPGMNTEAFF.

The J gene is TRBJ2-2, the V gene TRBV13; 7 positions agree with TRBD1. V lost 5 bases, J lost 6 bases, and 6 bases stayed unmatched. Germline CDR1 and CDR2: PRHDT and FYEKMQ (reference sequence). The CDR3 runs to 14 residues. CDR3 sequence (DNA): TGTGCCAGCAGCGGACAGGCCGGCCCCGGGGAGCTGTTTTTT. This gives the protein CASSGQAGPGELFF.

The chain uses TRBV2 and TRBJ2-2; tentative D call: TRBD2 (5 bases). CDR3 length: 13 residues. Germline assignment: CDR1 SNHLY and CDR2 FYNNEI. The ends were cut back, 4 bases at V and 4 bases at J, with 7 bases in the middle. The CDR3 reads CASSAGVTGELFF. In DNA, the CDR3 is TGTGCCAGCAGTGCCGGGGTCACCGGGGAGCTGTTTTTT. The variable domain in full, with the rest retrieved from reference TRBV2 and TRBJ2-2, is EPEVTQTPSHQVTQMGQEVILRCVPISNHLYFYWYRQILGQKVEFLVSFYNNEISEKSEIFDDQFSVERPDGSNFTLKIRSTKLEDSAMYFCASSAGVTGELFFGEGSRLTVL.

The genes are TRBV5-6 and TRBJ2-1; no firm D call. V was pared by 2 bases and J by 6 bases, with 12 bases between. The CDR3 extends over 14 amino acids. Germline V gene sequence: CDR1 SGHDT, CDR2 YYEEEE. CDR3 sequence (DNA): TGTGCCAGCAGCTTCCTAGGACCTCGCAATGAGCAGTTCTTC. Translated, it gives CASSFLGPRNEQFF.

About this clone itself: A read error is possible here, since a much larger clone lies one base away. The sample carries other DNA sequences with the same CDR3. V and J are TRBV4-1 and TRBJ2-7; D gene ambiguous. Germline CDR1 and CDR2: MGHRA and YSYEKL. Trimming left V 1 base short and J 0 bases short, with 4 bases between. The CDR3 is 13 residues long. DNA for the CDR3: TGCGCCAGCAGCCAAGGGGGCTCCTACGAGCAGTACTTC. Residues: CASSQGGSYEQYF.

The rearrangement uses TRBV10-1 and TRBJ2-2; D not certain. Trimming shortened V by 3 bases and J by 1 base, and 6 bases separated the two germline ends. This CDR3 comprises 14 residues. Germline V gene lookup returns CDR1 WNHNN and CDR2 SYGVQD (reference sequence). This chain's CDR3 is CASSEKGNTGELFF. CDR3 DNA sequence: TGCGCCAGCAGTGAAAAGGGGAACACCGGGGAGCTGTTTTTT.

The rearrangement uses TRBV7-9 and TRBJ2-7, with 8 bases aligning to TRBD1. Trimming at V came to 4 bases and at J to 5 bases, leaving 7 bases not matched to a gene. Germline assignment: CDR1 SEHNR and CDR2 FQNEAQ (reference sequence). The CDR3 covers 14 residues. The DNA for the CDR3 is TGTGCCAGCAGCTCTCGACAGGGGCGTGACGAGCAGTACTTC. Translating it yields CASSSRQGRDEQYF.

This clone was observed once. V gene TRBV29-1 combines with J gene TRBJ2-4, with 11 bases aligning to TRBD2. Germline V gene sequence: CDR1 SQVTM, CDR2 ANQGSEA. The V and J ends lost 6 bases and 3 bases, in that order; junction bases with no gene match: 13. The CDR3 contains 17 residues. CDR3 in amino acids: CSVGGLAVLPGKNIQYF. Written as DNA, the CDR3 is TGCAGCGTCGGGGGACTAGCGGTACTCCCGGGCAAAAACATTCAGTACTTC.

The CDR3 reads CAISRLAQETQYF. The CDR3 DNA sequence: TGTGCCATCAGCCGACTAGCACAAGAGACCCAGTACTTC. The rearrangement links TRBV10-3 to TRBJ2-5; 7 bases align to TRBD2. Per germline, CDR1 ENHRY and CDR2 SYGVKD. This CDR3 contains 13 residues. The trim removed 6 bases at V and 2 bases at J, leaving 3 bases unmatched.

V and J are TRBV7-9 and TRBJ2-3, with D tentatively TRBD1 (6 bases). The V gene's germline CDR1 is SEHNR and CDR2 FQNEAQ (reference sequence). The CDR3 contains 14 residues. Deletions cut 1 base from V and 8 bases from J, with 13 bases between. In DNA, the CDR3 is TGTGCCAGCAGCTTAGGGGGGCAGGGAGTTACGCAGTATTTT. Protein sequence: CASSLGGQGVTQYF.

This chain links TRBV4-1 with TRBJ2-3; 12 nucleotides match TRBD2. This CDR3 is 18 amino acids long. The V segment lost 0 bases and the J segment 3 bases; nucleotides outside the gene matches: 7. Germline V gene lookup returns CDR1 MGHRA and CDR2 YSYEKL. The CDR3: CASSQDLAGGPGTDTQYF. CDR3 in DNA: TGCGCCAGCAGCCAAGATCTAGCGGGAGGGCCGGGTACAGATACGCAGTATTTT.

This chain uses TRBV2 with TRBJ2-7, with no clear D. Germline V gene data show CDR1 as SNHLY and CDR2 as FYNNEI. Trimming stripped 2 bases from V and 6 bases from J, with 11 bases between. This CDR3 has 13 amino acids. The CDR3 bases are TGTGCCAGCAGTGAATCTCCTTGGGGCGAGCAGTACTTC. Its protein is CASSESPWGEQYF.

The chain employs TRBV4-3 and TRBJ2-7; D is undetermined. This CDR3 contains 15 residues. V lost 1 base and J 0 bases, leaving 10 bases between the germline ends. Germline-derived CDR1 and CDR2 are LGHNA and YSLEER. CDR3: CASSQGRHSSYEQYF. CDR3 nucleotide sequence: TGCGCCAGCAGCCAAGGGCGGCATAGCTCCTACGAGCAGTACTTC.

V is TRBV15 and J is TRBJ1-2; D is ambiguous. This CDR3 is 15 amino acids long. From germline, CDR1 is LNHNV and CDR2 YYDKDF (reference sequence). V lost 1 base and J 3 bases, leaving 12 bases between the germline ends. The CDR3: CATSRGLVGDYGYTF. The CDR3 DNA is TGTGCCACCAGCAGAGGCCTCGTAGGTGACTATGGCTACACCTTC.

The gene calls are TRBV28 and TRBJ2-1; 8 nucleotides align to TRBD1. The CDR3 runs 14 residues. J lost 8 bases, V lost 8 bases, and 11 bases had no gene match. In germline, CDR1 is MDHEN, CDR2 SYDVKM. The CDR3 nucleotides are TGTGCCAGCCAGCGGACAGGGCCTTCGGATGAGCAGTTCTTC. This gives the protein CASQRTGPSDEQFF. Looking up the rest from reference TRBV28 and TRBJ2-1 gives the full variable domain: DVKVTQSSRYLVKRTGEKVFLECVQDMDHENMFWYRQDPGLGLRLIYFSYDVKMKEKGDIPEGYSVSREKKERFSLILESASTNQTSMYLCASQRTGPSDEQFFGPGTRLTVL.

CDR3 amino acids: CASSYWEGTEAFF. The CDR3 DNA reads as TGTGCCAGTAGTTACTGGGAAGGCACTGAAGCTTTCTTT. This chain links TRBV19 with TRBJ1-1; D unclear. The CDR3 consists of 13 residues. Germline-derived CDR1 and CDR2 are LNHDA and SQIVND (reference sequence). V was pared by 5 bases and J by 4 bases, with 11 bases between.

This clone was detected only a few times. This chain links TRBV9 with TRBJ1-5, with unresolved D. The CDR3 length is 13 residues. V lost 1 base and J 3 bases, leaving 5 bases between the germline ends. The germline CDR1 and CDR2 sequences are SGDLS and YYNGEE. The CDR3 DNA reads TGTGCCAGCAGCGTATCGGACAATCAGCCCCAGCATTTT. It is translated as CASSVSDNQPQHF.